The clone carrying this T cell receptor (beta chain) showed up just once. Sample time point: pre-sensitization, week 0. Regarding treatment: therapeutic diphenylcyclopropenone sensitization with weekly scalp DPC. The ends lost 4 bases at V and 2 bases at J; junction bases unmatched: 3. The CDR3 extends over 15 amino acids. TCRdb recomputed calls from the RACE reads with MiXCR, one row per CDR3 protein. The sample lists about 290,000 distinct CDR3 sequences, 7.5% to 8% seen once, with about 1.1% in the top ten. The data stem from a study of human T cells and chemical hapten exposure. The TCR sequence derives from a man younger than 35 with alopecia areata. Some clones in this sample may be carry-over from other donors' samples. The chain has TRBV12-3 or TRBV12-4 and TRBJ2-2; 8 nucleotides align to TRBD1. Sequenced material: whole blood, taken in connection with sensitization to the hapten diphenylcyclopropenone (DPC). CDR3 DNA: TGTGCCAGCAGTTCGGACAGGGACAACACCGGGGAGCTGTTTTTT. This translates into CASSSDRDNTGELFF.